The 11 T cell receptor beta chains listed next were all sequenced from one sample in a study of blood T cells in healthy people across ages. Then a second PCR, running roughly 7 to 12 cycles, was carried out with a sample-barcoded 5' primer and a J-beta primer mix. TCRdb called the 5' RACE reads again in MiXCR, with one record for every CDR3 protein. This sample has about 670,000 distinct CDR3 sequences; about 51% occur once, and the top ten carry 13%. The sample was blood. The source is a woman aged 80 or older in good health.

The genes are TRBV4-1 and TRBJ1-5; D is uncertain. The V gene lost 5 bases and the J gene lost 1 base, with 12 bases spanning the gap. The CDR3 runs to 15 residues. CDR1 MGHRA and CDR2 YSYEKL come from the germline V gene. The CDR3 DNA reads as TGCGCCAGCAGCGGACGGGCGGTCAGCAATCAGCCCCAGCATTTT. Translation: CASSGRAVSNQPQHF.

This clonotype was seen many times. The DNA of the CDR3 is TGCAGTGCTAGGCGGGGGGAGACCCAGTACTTC. This gives the protein CSARRGETQYF. V and J are TRBV20-1 and TRBJ2-5, with 7 bases matching TRBD2. Germline assignment: CDR1 DFQATT and CDR2 SNEGSKA (reference sequence). CDR3 size: 11 residues. J gave up 5 bases and V 3 bases, and 0 bases lay outside the gene matches.

The chain joins TRBV5-1 to TRBJ2-7; 10 positions match TRBD1. Germline assignment: CDR1 SGHRS and CDR2 YFSETQ. This CDR3 has 15 amino acids. The V gene end was trimmed by 4 bases and the J gene end by 2 bases; junction bases not matched to a gene: 6. CDR3 sequence (DNA): TGCGCCAGCAGCCAATCCGGGACAGGGGCCTACGAGCAGTACTTC. Translated: CASSQSGTGAYEQYF.

J is TRBJ2-1 and V is TRBV29-1; D is possibly TRBD1 or TRBD2 (7 bases each). The DNA end is a closer match to TRBJ2-7, so the J assignment may be wrong. The CDR3 runs to 14 residues. Germline CDR1 SQVTM, CDR2 ANQGSEA. This CDR3 reads CSARDYRGSNEQYF. CDR3 DNA sequence: TGCAGCGCTAGGGACTACAGGGGCAGCAATGAGCAGTACTTC.

This clonotype was observed many times. The V gene is TRBV29-1, the J gene TRBJ1-4; 7 bases align to TRBD1. Trimming cost V 6 bases and J 8 bases; bases outside gene matches: 9. Germline V CDR1 and CDR2: SQVTM, ANQGSEA. CDR3 size: 13 residues. The CDR3 nucleotides read TGCAGCGTCTACGACAGGGTGGGGGAAAAACTGTTTTTT. This translates into CSVYDRVGEKLFF.

V is TRBV7-9 and J is TRBJ2-3, with a weak D call TRBD2 (5 bases). CDR3 length: 16 residues. Germline V lookup: CDR1 SEHNR, CDR2 FQNEAQ (reference sequence). The germline V and J ends were trimmed by 4 bases and 4 bases, with 18 bases remaining between them. The CDR3 reads CASSSEGIQPADTQYF. DNA of the CDR3: TGTGCCAGCAGCTCTGAGGGAATTCAACCCGCAGATACGCAGTATTTT.

This clonotype has ten or more counts. The gene calls are TRBV28 and TRBJ2-7; 9 positions match TRBD1. Trimming removed 5 bases from V and 2 bases from J; junction bases left unmatched: 13. This CDR3 spans 17 amino acids. From germline, CDR1 is MDHEN and CDR2 SYDVKM. The CDR3 spells CASSMGGTGYSPYEQYF. The CDR3 DNA follows: TGTGCCAGCAGTATGGGGGGGACAGGGTACTCTCCCTACGAGCAGTACTTC. Full variable domain (remainder filled in from reference TRBV28 and TRBJ2-7): DVKVTQSSRYLVKRTGEKVFLECVQDMDHENMFWYRQDPGLGLRLIYFSYDVKMKEKGDIPEGYSVSREKKERFSLILESASTNQTSMYLCASSMGGTGYSPYEQYFGPGTRLTVT.

Concerning this clonotype: This may come from a read error, since a much larger clone is one base off. CDR3: CAGSPLDTAYNEQFF. CDR3 nucleotide sequence: TGTGCCGGCAGCCCACTCGACACCGCCTACAATGAGCAGTTCTTC. The V gene is TRBV28, the J gene TRBJ2-1, with D hard to call. In germline, CDR1 is MDHEN, CDR2 SYDVKM. The CDR3 has 15 residues.

A few counts support this clonotype. The chain uses TRBV6-5 and TRBJ2-1; a possible D gene is TRBD2 (6 bases). Germline lookup yields CDR1 MNHEY and CDR2 SVGAGI. This CDR3 has 14 amino acids. Trimming pared 7 bases from V and 7 bases from J, leaving 17 bases between. The CDR3, as DNA: TGTGCCAGCAAGTTTTACGGAGGGTCGAATGAGCAGTTCTTC. Translating it yields CASKFYGGSNEQFF.

In the case of this clonotype: Given a much more abundant clone one base away, this may be a read error. The CDR3 sequence is CASSRVLSTDTQYF. CDR3 in DNA: TGTGCCAGCAGCCGAGTGTTAAGCACAGATACGCAGTATTTT. The V gene is TRBV7-2, the J gene TRBJ2-3, with no clear D. V dropped 5 bases and J dropped 0 bases, with 9 bases sitting between them. In germline, CDR1 is SGHTA, CDR2 FQGNSA. The CDR3 is 14 residues long.

This clonotype was counted only a few times. This may be a read error, as it is one base from a much larger clone. This rearrangement joins TRBV13 to TRBJ2-5; tentatively, D is TRBD2 (5 bases). Trimming shortened V by 5 bases and J by 11 bases, and 24 bases separated the two germline ends. The CDR3 contains 15 residues. The V gene's germline CDR1 is PRHDT and CDR2 FYEKMQ (reference sequence). The CDR3 coding sequence is TGTGCCAGCAGCCATCGAGGAGGCTCCTACAATGAGCAGTACTTC. As protein: CASSHRGGSYNEQYF.